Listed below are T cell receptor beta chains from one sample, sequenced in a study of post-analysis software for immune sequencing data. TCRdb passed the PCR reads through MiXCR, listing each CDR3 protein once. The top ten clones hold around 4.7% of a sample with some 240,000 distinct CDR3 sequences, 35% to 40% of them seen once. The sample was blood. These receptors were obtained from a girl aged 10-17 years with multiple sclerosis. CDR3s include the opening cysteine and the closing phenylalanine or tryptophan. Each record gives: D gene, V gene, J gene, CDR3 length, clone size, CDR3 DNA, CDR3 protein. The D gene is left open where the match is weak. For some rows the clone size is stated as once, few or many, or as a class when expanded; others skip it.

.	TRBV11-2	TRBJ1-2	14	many	TGTGCCAGCAGCTTAGAACCCTCTAACTATGGCTACACCTTC	CASSLEPSNYGYTF
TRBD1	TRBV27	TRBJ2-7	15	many	TGTGCCAGCAGCCCCTTGGACAGGGTGGACTACGAGCAGTACTTC	CASSPLDRVDYEQYF
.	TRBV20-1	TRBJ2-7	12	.	TGCAGTGCTAGACAGGGACTCTACGAGCAGTACTTC	CSARQGLYEQYF
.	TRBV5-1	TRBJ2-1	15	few	TGCGCCAGCAGCTTCGGGGGCCACGGGGCGAATGAGCAGTTCTTC	CASSFGGHGANEQFF
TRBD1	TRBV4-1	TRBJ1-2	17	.	TGCGCCAGCAGCCAAACAATGGACAGGGAAGCTAACTATGGCTACACCTTC	CASSQTMDREANYGYTF
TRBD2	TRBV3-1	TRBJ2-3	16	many	TGTGCCAGCAGCCAAGATCCCCTAGCGGGAGCAGATACGCAGTATTTT	CASSQDPLAGADTQYF
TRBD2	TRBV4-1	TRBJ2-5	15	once	TGCGCCAGCAGCCAAGAACTAGCGGGGAGAGAGACCCAGTACTTC	CASSQELAGRETQYF
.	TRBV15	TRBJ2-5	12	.	TGTGCCACCAGCAGAAAGAGAGAGACCCAGTACTTC	CATSRKRETQYF
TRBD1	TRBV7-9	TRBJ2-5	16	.	TGTTCCAGCAGCCTTGACTTACAGGGGCGTCAAGAGACCCAGTACTTC	CSSSLDLQGRQETQYF
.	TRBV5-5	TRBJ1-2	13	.	TGTGCCAGCAGCCCACCAGCCGGCTATGGCTACACCTTC	CASSPPAGYGYTF
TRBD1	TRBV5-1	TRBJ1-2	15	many	TGCGCCAGCAGCTTGGGGGACAGGACAAACTATGGCTACACCTTC	CASSLGDRTNYGYTF
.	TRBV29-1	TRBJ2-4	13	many	TGCAGCGTTGCCGGGACAGCCAAAAACATTCAGTACTTC	CSVAGTAKNIQYF
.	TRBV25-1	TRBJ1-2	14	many	TGTGCCAGCAGTCAAGGGGGGGCAGGGTATGGCTACACCTTC	CASSQGGAGYGYTF